The 2 T cell receptor beta chains presented below share a single source sample, sequenced in a study of CD4 T cells in relation to SARS-CoV-2 and coronaviruses. Unexposed donor CD4+ T cells date from 2011-2018, before the COVID-19 pandemic. Profiling relied on immunoSEQ multiplex PCR, and the TCRdb table lists in-frame clones only, not all of them. Counted here are just under 65,000 clones, around 93% occurring once; the ten biggest clones make up 0.11% to 0.15%. The sample consisted of naive CD4+ T cells from PBMCs. Specified subset: naive CD4+ T cells isolated by negative enrichment. Receptors originate from a human donor in good health.

This rearrangement joins TRBV19 to TRBJ2-1, with D maybe TRBD2 (5 bases). Germline CDR1 and CDR2: LNHDA and SQIVND (reference sequence). Deletions cut 7 bases from V and 7 bases from J, with 17 bases between. The CDR3 totals 14 residues. The CDR3 sequence is CASTPGGGGNEQFF. The CDR3 DNA follows: TGTGCCAGTACGCCAGGAGGTGGTGGTAATGAGCAGTTCTTC.

The chain links TRBV3-1 (or the pseudogene TRBV3-2) to TRBJ1-4; 8 bases are shared with TRBD1. The V segment lost 3 bases and the J segment 4 bases; nucleotides outside the gene matches: 4. CDR3 size: 15 residues. CDR1 and CDR2 from the germline V gene are LGHDT and YNNKEL (reference sequence). The CDR3 nucleotides are TGTGCCAGCAGCCAGCCGGGACAGGTTAATGAAAAACTGTTTTTT. It specifies CASSQPGQVNEKLFF.